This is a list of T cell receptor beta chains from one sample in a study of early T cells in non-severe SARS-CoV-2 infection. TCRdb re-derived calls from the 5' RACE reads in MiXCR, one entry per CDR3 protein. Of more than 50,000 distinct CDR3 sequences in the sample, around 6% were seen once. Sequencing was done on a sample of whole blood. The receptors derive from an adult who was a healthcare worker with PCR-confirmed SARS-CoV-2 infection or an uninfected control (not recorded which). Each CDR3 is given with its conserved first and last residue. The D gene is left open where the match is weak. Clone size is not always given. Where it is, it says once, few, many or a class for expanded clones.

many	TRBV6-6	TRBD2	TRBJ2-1	TGTGCCAGCAGCGGGGGGATTCACAATGAGCAGTTCTTC	CASSGGIHNEQFF
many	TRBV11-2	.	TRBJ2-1	TGTGCCAGCAGGCCTAATGAGCAGTTCTTC	CASRPNEQFF
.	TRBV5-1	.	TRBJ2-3	TGCGCCAGCAGCTTGGCCGGGGAGAGGGCAGATACGCAGTATTTT	CASSLAGERADTQYF
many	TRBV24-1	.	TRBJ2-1	TGTGCCACCAGTGATTCCGGCTTCTCGAGCTCCTACAATGAGCAGTTCTTC	CATSDSGFSSSYNEQFF
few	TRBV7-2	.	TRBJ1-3	TGTGCCAGCAGCTTAGGGACAGCACAGATCTCTGGAAACACCATATATTTT	CASSLGTAQISGNTIYF
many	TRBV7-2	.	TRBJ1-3	TGTGCCACCACGACGGCCCTCTCTGGAAACACCATATATTTT	CATTTALSGNTIYF
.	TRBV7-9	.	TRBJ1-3	TGTGCCAGCAGTCGGGACATCTCTGGAAACACCATATATTTT	CASSRDISGNTIYF
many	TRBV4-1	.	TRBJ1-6	TGCGCCAGCAGCCAAGTTAGGGGGACGGTATCATTCCTCCACTTT	CASSQVRGTVSFLHF
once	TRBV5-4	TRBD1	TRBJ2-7	TGTGCCAGCAGCATGGGACAGGGGCCCTACGAGCAGTACTTC	CASSMGQGPYEQYF
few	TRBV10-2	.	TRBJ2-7	TGCGCCAGCAGTGAGGCCGCAGAGCAGTACTTC	CASSEAAEQYF
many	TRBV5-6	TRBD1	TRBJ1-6	TGTGCCAGCAGCCAGGGCCTCGACAGGGCGAATAAACCCCTCCACTTT	CASSQGLDRANKPLHF
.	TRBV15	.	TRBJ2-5	TGTGCCACCAGCAGAAGTACGGGGGAGACCCAGTACTTC	CATSRSTGETQYF
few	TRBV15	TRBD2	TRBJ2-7	TGTGCCACCAGCAGAGATGGAGGGCCGACTAGCGCGGCCTACGAGCAGTACTTC	CATSRDGGPTSAAYEQYF
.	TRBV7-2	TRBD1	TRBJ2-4	TGTGCCAGCAGCTTAGGGTTCGGACAGGGATCAGCCAAAAACATTCAGTACTTC	CASSLGFGQGSAKNIQYF
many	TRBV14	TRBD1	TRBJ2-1	TGTGCCAGCAGCCAACCGGGACAGGGGAGGTGGGAGCAGTTCTTC	CASSQPGQGRWEQFF
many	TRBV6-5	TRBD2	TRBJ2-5	TGTGCCAGCAGCTCAGCGGGAGGAGAGACCCAGTACTTC	CASSSAGGETQYF
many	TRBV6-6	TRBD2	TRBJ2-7	TGTGCCAGCTTAGTGCGGGGGGGCTACGAGCAGTACTTC	CASLVRGGYEQYF
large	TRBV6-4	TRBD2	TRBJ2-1	TGTGCCAGCAGTGACTCTAGCGGGGGGGCCAATGAGCAGTTCTTC	CASSDSSGGANEQFF
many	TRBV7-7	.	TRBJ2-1	TGTGCCAGCAGCCCGTCTCTCCCCGGTGAGCAGTTCTTC	CASSPSLPGEQFF
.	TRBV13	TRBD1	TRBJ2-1	TGTGCCAGCAGCTCCCCCGGGACAGGGGGCAATGAGCAGTTCTTC	CASSSPGTGGNEQFF
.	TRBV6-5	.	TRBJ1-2	TGTGCCAGCAGTTCCGACGGACGGGGCTATGGCTACACCTTC	CASSSDGRGYGYTF
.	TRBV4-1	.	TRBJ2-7	TGCGCCAGCAGCCCAAATTTCTACGAGCAGTACTTC	CASSPNFYEQYF
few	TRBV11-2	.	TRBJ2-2	TGTGCCAGCGCCCCTATAACGGGGAACACCGGGGAGCTGTTTTTT	CASAPITGNTGELFF
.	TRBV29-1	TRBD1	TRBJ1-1	TGCAGCTCCAGGGGGCTCATGAACACTGAAGCTTTCTTT	CSSRGLMNTEAFF
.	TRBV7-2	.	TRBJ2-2	TGTGCCAGCAGCTTATCATCCCCGAACACCGGGGAGCTGTTTTTT	CASSLSSPNTGELFF
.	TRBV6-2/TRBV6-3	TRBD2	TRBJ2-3	TGTGCCAGCAGTTACTTTCCTAGCGGGAAGGTAGATACGCAGTATTTT	CASSYFPSGKVDTQYF
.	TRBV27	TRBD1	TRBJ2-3	TGTGCCAGCAGTCCTCAGGACAGGCTTACCTGGGATACGCAGTATTTT	CASSPQDRLTWDTQYF
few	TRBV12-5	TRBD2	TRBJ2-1	TGTGCTAGTGGTTTAGGTAGCGGGAGGGGCTACAATGAGCAGTTCTTC	CASGLGSGRGYNEQFF
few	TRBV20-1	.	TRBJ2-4	TGCAGTGCTGGGCCTAGGATGATTTCCAAAAACATTCAGTACTTC	CSAGPRMISKNIQYF
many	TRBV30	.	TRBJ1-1	TGTGCCTGGGTGCAGTATGGGACTGAAGCTTTCTTT	CAWVQYGTEAFF
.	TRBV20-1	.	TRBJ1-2	TGCAGTGCTAGAGGGCCAACGAGGTATGGCTACACCTTC	CSARGPTRYGYTF
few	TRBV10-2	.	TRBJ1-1	TGCGCCAGCCGGAGGGCGGTGGAGGGGACTGAAGCTTTCTTT	CASRRAVEGTEAFF
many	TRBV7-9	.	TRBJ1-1	TGTGCCAGCAGCTCGGGGACTGAAGCTTTCTTT	CASSSGTEAFF
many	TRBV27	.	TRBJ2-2	TGTGCCAGCAAACGGGGAAGCGCGAACACCGGGGAGCTGTTTTTT	CASKRGSANTGELFF
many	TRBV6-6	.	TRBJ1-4	TGTGCCAGCAGAACTACACCGGGACAAGCGAACCGTAATGAAAAACTGTTTTTT	CASRTTPGQANRNEKLFF
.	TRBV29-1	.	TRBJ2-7	TGCAGCGTTGGCTGGGCGGGCTACGAGCAGTACTTC	CSVGWAGYEQYF
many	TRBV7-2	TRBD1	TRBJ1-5	TGTGCCAGCAGCTTAGTCCAGGGGGCGACCCTAGATTTT	CASSLVQGATLDF
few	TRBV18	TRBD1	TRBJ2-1	TGTGCCAGCTCACCGGGACAGGGGTTGAATGAGCAGTTCTTC	CASSPGQGLNEQFF
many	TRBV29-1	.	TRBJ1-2	TGCAGCGTTGGGGGGAAAACAGGCTACACCTTC	CSVGGKTGYTF
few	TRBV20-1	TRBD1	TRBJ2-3	TGCAGTGCACTTCCGGGACAGGGGGCGGCGGATACGCAGTATTTT	CSALPGQGAADTQYF
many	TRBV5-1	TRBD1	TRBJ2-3	TGCGCCAGCAGCTTGGCGACTACAGGGGTTCGGAGGACAGATACGCAGTATTTT	CASSLATTGVRRTDTQYF
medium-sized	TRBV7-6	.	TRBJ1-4	TGTGCCAGCAGCTTGAACCAGCAAGGTGAAAAACTGTTTTTT	CASSLNQQGEKLFF
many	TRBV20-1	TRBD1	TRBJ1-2	TGCAGTGCTCAGTGGGACAGGGAGGGCTATGGCTACACCTTC	CSAQWDREGYGYTF
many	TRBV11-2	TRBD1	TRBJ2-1	TGTGCCAGCAGCTTTAGCCGATGGGACAGGGCATCGGACAATGAGCAGTTCTTC	CASSFSRWDRASDNEQFF
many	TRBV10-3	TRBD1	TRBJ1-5	TGTGCCATCAGTGAGTCGCGGGACAGGGAGGTCAATCAGCCCCAGCATTTT	CAISESRDREVNQPQHF
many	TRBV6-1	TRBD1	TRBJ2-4	TGTGCCAGCAGTGTCGGCGTTACAGGGGTGCCCAAAAACATTCAGTACTTC	CASSVGVTGVPKNIQYF
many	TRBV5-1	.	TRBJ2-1	TGCGCCAGCAAACGGGATATCTACAATGAGCAGTTCTTC	CASKRDIYNEQFF
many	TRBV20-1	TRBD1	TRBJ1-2	TGCAGTGCTAGAGCCTCCGGGACAGGGGGCAGCTATGGCTACACCTTC	CSARASGTGGSYGYTF
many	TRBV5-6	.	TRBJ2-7	TGTGCCACCACGCATGGGCGGAGTGGGTTTTACGAGCAGTACTTC	CATTHGRSGFYEQYF
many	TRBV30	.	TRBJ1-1	TGTGCCTGGAGTCCCCCAGGGTTAGGGAACACTGAAGCTTTCTTT	CAWSPPGLGNTEAFF
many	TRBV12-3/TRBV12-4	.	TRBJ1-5	TGTGCCAGCAGTTTAAATAGCAATCAGCCCCAGCATTTT	CASSLNSNQPQHF
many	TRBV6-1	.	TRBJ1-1	TGTGCCAGCAGATCCTTCTGGGGGGGCCGGAACACTGAAGCTTTCTTT	CASRSFWGGRNTEAFF
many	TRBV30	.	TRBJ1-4	TGTGCCTTTAGTGGGAGCTCGACTAATGAAAAACTGTTTTTT	CAFSGSSTNEKLFF
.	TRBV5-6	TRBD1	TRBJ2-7	TGTGCCAGCAGGACCGGGACAGCGTCCTACGAGCAGTACTTC	CASRTGTASYEQYF